This paragraph covers one T cell receptor (beta chain) sequence. This clonotype was seen many times. What antigen it recognizes has not been identified. No base qualities exist here, and no much larger clone lies one base off it. The intended sense of this specimen's time point label: patch test 2, 6 weeks after DPC sensitization. Reading the label with the study, this specimen's treatment or condition is: therapeutic diphenylcyclopropenone sensitization with weekly scalp DPC. Blood at each patch-test visit was drawn before the patch test was applied. Patients were eligible if aged 18 to 70, diagnosed with alopecia and judged suitable for DPC therapy, and pregnant patients were excluded. Total RNA was extracted from unfractionated whole blood collected in Tempus Blood RNA tubes. Libraries were made using RACE. TCRdb names NextSeq 500 as the instrument used. During library preparation, unique molecular identifiers were attached to individual cDNA molecules so that TCRs could be counted in a quantitative, reproducible way. Both TCR alpha and TCR beta chains were sequenced from each blood RNA sample. As for the authors' bioinformatics: A median of about 89,000 TCRs per sample was observed, with a range of 23,224 to 690,600. V, J and CDR3 annotation of the TCR reads was carried out using the Decombinator software suite. For PS versus PT1 abundance plots, all samples were subsampled to the same number of TCRs (28,000). TCRs were defined as expanded if absent before sensitization and observed at least eight times at the 2-week time point. The raw public data were reprocessed by TCRdb itself: fastp quality trimming at Q25, MiXCR clonotype calling, in-frame beta chains only. Each CDR3 protein gets just one entry, which takes the most common genes and DNA from the rows behind it. The V and J calls were determined by TCRdb, not by the authors. This sample lists roughly 92,000 distinct CDR3 sequences; about 10% were detected once. The ten largest account for 3.2% of the sample.

This record comes from a study of human T cells and chemical hapten exposure (TCRdb year 2021). In the study overall: For sensitization, 2% DPC in acetone was applied to a roughly 2 cm by roughly 2 cm area of upper inner arm skin. Patients additionally received weekly therapeutic DPC doses to the scalp throughout the approximately 22-week study period. Patch testing was done on the upper back using Finn chambers containing 0.01% DPC, and results were scored after 6 days according to International Contact Dermatitis Research Group standards. The patient cohort, mostly female, included alopecia areata with under or over 50% scalp involvement, alopecia totalis and alopecia universalis. Libraries were pooled for sequencing, and per-sample TCR yields varied mainly because of small differences in library volumes within the pool. The study tracked peripheral blood TCR repertoire changes in vivo during primary and secondary sensitization to the hapten diphenylcyclopropenone (DPC) in alopecia patients. Blood was sampled from patients pre-sensitization (week 0) and at 2, 6 and about 24 weeks after DPC sensitization. For TCR sequencing, blood came from twenty-nine alopecia patients at anywhere from one to four time points (pre-sensitization, 2, 6 and 24 weeks). Beyond this particular receptor, the publication reports: DPC sensitization did not change the number of TCRs with a frequency above 1 in 1000, and there was no evidence of changes in global repertoire structure. Expanded TCRs formed significantly more large CDR3 similarity clusters than pre-sensitization or healthy control sets, consistent with antigen-driven responses. Repeated subsampling changed both the strength of the expansion versus patch-test correlation and the threshold at which that correlation became significant. Patch test score was positively correlated with the number of PT1 expanded TCRs, with significance at thresholds 8, 16 and 32 but not at 4. Because every patient had alopecia, a presumed autoimmune disease, the patients' immune response might differ from that of healthy individuals.

The CDR3 runs 13 residues from the cysteine to the phenylalanine. The kept DNA is CDR3 alone, 39 bases in frame from the first base. The junction shows trimming of 8 bases on V and 2 bases on J, plus 13 bases between the germline ends. The V and J segments used are TRBV12-3 or TRBV12-4 and TRBJ2-7; the D gene assignment is ambiguous. The specimen comprised whole blood, sampled in connection with sensitization to the hapten diphenylcyclopropenone (DPC). This TCR came from a woman between 35 and 50 years old with alopecia areata. Some clones in this sample may be carry-over from other donors' samples. The encoded CDR3 is CASRPGFTYEQYF. In nucleotide form, the sequence is TGTGCCAGCCGACCCGGGTTTACCTACGAGCAGTACTTC.